This T cell receptor (beta chain) came from a study of beta chain features in type 1 diabetes. Reverse transcribing all isolated RNA meant expressed TCRB transcripts were sequenced. Naive, central memory and regulatory T cell samples averaged approximately 3.5 million immunoSEQ reads each. The data were produced by immunoSEQ multiplex PCR, yet TCRdb's version contains in-frame clones alone and is incomplete. The table lists some 290,000 clones, approximately 14% of them singletons. The authors obtained over 95% purity in all sorted populations. General observations from the study: A potential PCR bias toward shorter templates would be equal in patient and control samples. The study found fewer insertions and more deletions at VDJ junctions in type 1 diabetes patients. Within each of all four CD4+ subsets, Type 1 diabetes patients had TCRB CDR3s that were moderately but significantly shorter.

Germline loops: CDR1 LNHDA, CDR2 SQIVND (reference sequence). The CDR3 extends over 13 amino acids. V shed 6 bases and J 5 bases; nucleotides not matched to a gene: 4. Of note for this clone: The target antigen is unknown.

This sequence was found in a man aged 30-40 years with type 1 diabetes. The sample taken for sequencing was naive CD4+ T cells from blood. The chain carries TRBV19 and TRBJ2-1; TRBD2 matches 7 bases. CDR3 protein: CASSPGLHNEQFF. CDR3 bases: TGTGCCAGTAGCCCGGGACTACACAATGAGCAGTTCTTC.